The sequence of this T cell receptor (beta chain) was determined in a study of cytomegalovirus exposure and HLA in healthy donors. The CDR3 contains 20 residues. Germline values: CDR1 MDHEN, CDR2 SYDVKM. V was pared by 4 bases and J by 0 bases, with 15 bases of the junction left unmatched. Study-wide results and limits: Through in vitro validation, three CMV-associated chains were shown to be specific for CMV antigens. By HLA locus, TCR association rates varied in a later analysis, with DRB1 showing the most and HLA-C the fewest. An analysis that came later showed most CMV-associated TCR beta chains appearing HLA-restricted.

Amplification used 60 Vbeta primers and 13 Jbeta primers. Method: immunoSEQ multiplex PCR; TCRdb's copy keeps in-frame clones and lacks some. The sample lists some 200,000 clones, approximately 80% occurring once. Everyone who donated was a healthy bone marrow donor. With respect to this clone: What it binds is not known.

The chain is built from TRBV28 and TRBJ2-6, with 7 bases matching TRBD1. Source material: PBMCs. This TCR was sampled from a girl between 5 and 17 years old in good health and CMV-seronegative. CDR3 nucleotide sequence: TGTGCCAGCAGTTCCCCTCTACGGGACAGTTTAAGCTCTGGGGCCAACGTCCTGACTTTC. Protein sequence: CASSSPLRDSLSSGANVLTF.